The rows below give T cell receptor beta chains drawn from one sample of a study of cytomegalovirus exposure and HLA in healthy donors. Method: immunoSEQ multiplex PCR; TCRdb's copy keeps in-frame clones and lacks some. The sample yields more than 90,000 clones, about 93% seen once. Sequencing was done on a sample of PBMCs. The receptors come from a woman between 25 and 40 years old in good health and CMV-seropositive. Each CDR3 is given with its conserved first and last residue. Each record gives: D gene, clone size, J gene, V gene, CDR3 protein, CDR3 DNA. The D gene is left open where the match is weak. For some rows the clone size is stated as once, few or many, or as a class when expanded; others skip it.

d_call: .; clone_size: .; j_call: TRBJ2-2; v_call: TRBV10-2; cdr3_aa: CASSEKGVNTGELFF; cdr3_nt: TGCGCCAGCAGTGAGAAGGGGGTGAACACCGGGGAGCTGTTTTTT
d_call: .; clone_size: .; j_call: TRBJ2-5; v_call: TRBV19; cdr3_aa: CASSMGGRGETQYF; cdr3_nt: TGTGCCAGTAGTATGGGGGGTCGGGGGGAGACCCAGTACTTC
d_call: TRBD1; clone_size: .; j_call: TRBJ1-4; v_call: TRBV4-3; cdr3_aa: CASSPRTGDEKLFF; cdr3_nt: TGCGCCAGCAGCCCCCGGACAGGGGATGAAAAACTGTTTTTT
d_call: TRBD2; clone_size: .; j_call: TRBJ2-5; v_call: TRBV28; cdr3_aa: CASSFLVGLAGVGRETQYF; cdr3_nt: TGTGCCAGCAGTTTTTTGGTGGGACTAGCGGGAGTGGGGAGAGAGACCCAGTACTTC
d_call: .; clone_size: .; j_call: TRBJ1-1; v_call: TRBV28; cdr3_aa: CASSYGRANTEAFF; cdr3_nt: TGTGCCAGCAGTTATGGCAGGGCTAACACTGAAGCTTTCTTT
d_call: TRBD2; clone_size: .; j_call: TRBJ2-1; v_call: TRBV28; cdr3_aa: CASSLRLAGGPVTSYNEQFF; cdr3_nt: TGTGCCAGCAGTTTAAGGCTAGCGGGAGGGCCCGTCACTTCCTACAATGAGCAGTTCTTC
d_call: .; clone_size: .; j_call: TRBJ1-1; v_call: TRBV5-8; cdr3_aa: CASSLVIARGMNTEAFF; cdr3_nt: TGTGCCAGCAGCTTGGTGATTGCGCGGGGCATGAACACTGAAGCTTTCTTT
d_call: TRBD2; clone_size: .; j_call: TRBJ2-1; v_call: TRBV28; cdr3_aa: CASSFRGFSRRESSYNEQFF; cdr3_nt: TGTGCCAGCAGTTTCCGGGGCTTCTCGCGGCGGGAGAGCTCCTACAATGAGCAGTTCTTC
d_call: .; clone_size: .; j_call: TRBJ2-7; v_call: TRBV7-9; cdr3_aa: CASSLSNYEQYF; cdr3_nt: TGTGCCAGCAGCTTATCCAATTACGAGCAGTACTTC
d_call: TRBD1; clone_size: .; j_call: TRBJ2-2; v_call: TRBV28; cdr3_aa: CASSTLWDSPNTGELFF; cdr3_nt: TGTGCCAGCAGTACCTTATGGGACAGCCCTAACACCGGGGAGCTGTTTTTT
d_call: .; clone_size: once; j_call: TRBJ2-6; v_call: TRBV7-8; cdr3_aa: CASSHHNAAGANVLTF; cdr3_nt: TGTGCCAGCAGCCACCATAATGCGGCTGGGGCCAACGTCCTGACTTTC
d_call: .; clone_size: .; j_call: TRBJ1-4; v_call: TRBV2; cdr3_aa: CASTQGRGYEKLFF; cdr3_nt: TGTGCCAGCACCCAAGGGCGGGGTTATGAAAAACTGTTTTTT
d_call: .; clone_size: .; j_call: TRBJ2-7; v_call: TRBV7-9; cdr3_aa: CASSLEGGVGGAEQYF; cdr3_nt: TGTGCCAGCAGCTTAGAGGGGGGGGTCGGCGGAGCGGAGCAGTACTTC
d_call: .; clone_size: .; j_call: TRBJ2-6; v_call: TRBV11-2; cdr3_aa: CASSMRRESGANVLTF; cdr3_nt: TGTGCCAGCAGTATGAGACGGGAATCTGGGGCCAACGTCCTGACTTTC
d_call: TRBD1; clone_size: .; j_call: TRBJ1-1; v_call: TRBV7-2; cdr3_aa: CASTRGQGGGGTEAFF; cdr3_nt: TGTGCCAGCACCCGAGGACAGGGAGGGGGAGGCACTGAAGCTTTCTTT
d_call: .; clone_size: .; j_call: TRBJ1-1; v_call: TRBV5-1; cdr3_aa: CASRNFQGGNTEAFF; cdr3_nt: TGCGCCAGCAGAAACTTTCAGGGCGGGAACACTGAAGCTTTCTTT
d_call: .; clone_size: .; j_call: TRBJ2-2; v_call: TRBV27; cdr3_aa: CASSFPSGVDTGELFF; cdr3_nt: TGTGCCAGCAGTTTTCCCTCGGGGGTGGACACCGGGGAGCTGTTTTTT
d_call: TRBD2; clone_size: .; j_call: TRBJ2-7; v_call: TRBV27; cdr3_aa: CASSLLGRRSGENDEQYF; cdr3_nt: TGTGCCAGCAGTTTACTGGGTCGACGTAGCGGGGAAAATGACGAGCAGTACTTC
d_call: .; clone_size: .; j_call: TRBJ1-5; v_call: TRBV19; cdr3_aa: CASSIRGNQPQHF; cdr3_nt: TGTGCCAGTAGTATCCGGGGTAACCAGCCCCAGCATTTT
d_call: .; clone_size: .; j_call: TRBJ1-2; v_call: TRBV2; cdr3_aa: CASRLAIDSPYGYTF; cdr3_nt: TGTGCCAGCAGATTAGCAATTGACAGCCCCTATGGCTACACCTTC
d_call: .; clone_size: .; j_call: TRBJ1-2; v_call: TRBV4-3; cdr3_aa: CASSQDRWVDPSGYTF; cdr3_nt: TGCGCCAGCAGCCAAGATAGGTGGGTTGACCCTAGTGGCTACACCTTC
d_call: .; clone_size: .; j_call: TRBJ2-3; v_call: TRBV4-1; cdr3_aa: CASSPTRNTDTQYF; cdr3_nt: TGCGCCAGCAGCCCTACCCGTAATACAGATACGCAGTATTTT
d_call: .; clone_size: .; j_call: TRBJ1-2; v_call: TRBV18; cdr3_aa: CASSSTLSGQSSTRTNYGYTF; cdr3_nt: TGTGCCAGCTCATCAACCTTGAGCGGGCAGAGCTCAACTAGAACTAACTATGGCTACACCTTC
d_call: TRBD1; clone_size: .; j_call: TRBJ1-1; v_call: TRBV5-1; cdr3_aa: CASSGFVWTGARMNTEAFF; cdr3_nt: TGCGCCAGCAGCGGTTTTGTGTGGACAGGGGCGAGAATGAACACTGAAGCTTTCTTT
d_call: .; clone_size: .; j_call: TRBJ1-1; v_call: TRBV29-1; cdr3_aa: CSVDRGPTEAFF; cdr3_nt: TGCAGCGTTGATCGGGGTCCCACTGAAGCTTTCTTT
d_call: TRBD2; clone_size: .; j_call: TRBJ2-1; v_call: TRBV29-1; cdr3_aa: CSANSGSSTYNEQFF; cdr3_nt: TGCAGCGCAAATAGCGGGAGCTCCACCTACAATGAGCAGTTCTTC
d_call: .; clone_size: .; j_call: TRBJ1-2; v_call: TRBV5-1; cdr3_aa: CASSSKQGYGYTF; cdr3_nt: TGCGCCAGCAGCTCAAAACAGGGTTATGGCTACACCTTC
d_call: TRBD2; clone_size: .; j_call: TRBJ2-3; v_call: TRBV7-2; cdr3_aa: CASSPAGGGGAGYF; cdr3_nt: TGTGCCAGCAGCCCGGCGGGGGGCGGCGGGGCTGGGTATTTT
d_call: TRBD2; clone_size: once; j_call: TRBJ2-1; v_call: TRBV7-9; cdr3_aa: CASISGRAFGNNEQFF; cdr3_nt: TGTGCCAGTATTAGCGGGAGGGCCTTTGGAAACAATGAGCAGTTCTTC
d_call: TRBD1; clone_size: .; j_call: TRBJ2-7; v_call: TRBV5-5; cdr3_aa: CASSLTGFLTYEQYF; cdr3_nt: TGTGCCAGCAGCCTGACAGGGTTTTTGACCTACGAGCAGTACTTC
d_call: .; clone_size: once; j_call: TRBJ1-5; v_call: TRBV6-6; cdr3_aa: CASSYGAGNQPQHF; cdr3_nt: TGTGCCAGCAGTTACGGAGCAGGCAATCAGCCCCAGCATTTT
d_call: TRBD1; clone_size: .; j_call: TRBJ1-4; v_call: TRBV28; cdr3_aa: CASSSTGRNGEKLFF; cdr3_nt: TGTGCCAGCAGTTCGACAGGGAGGAATGGTGAAAAACTGTTTTTT
d_call: TRBD2; clone_size: .; j_call: TRBJ2-3; v_call: TRBV7-6; cdr3_aa: CASSSRGGVGDTQYF; cdr3_nt: TGTGCCAGCAGCTCCCGGGGGGGGGTCGGAGATACGCAGTATTTT
d_call: .; clone_size: once; j_call: TRBJ2-7; v_call: TRBV28; cdr3_aa: CASSGGSSYEQYF; cdr3_nt: TGTGCCAGCAGTGGGGGCTCCTCCTACGAGCAGTACTTC
d_call: TRBD2; clone_size: .; j_call: TRBJ2-1; v_call: TRBV27; cdr3_aa: CASSLGLAGEGNEQFF; cdr3_nt: TGTGCCAGCAGTTTGGGACTCGCGGGAGAGGGGAATGAGCAGTTCTTC
d_call: TRBD1; clone_size: once; j_call: TRBJ2-3; v_call: TRBV5-4; cdr3_aa: CASLDRGTDTQYF; cdr3_nt: TGTGCCAGCCTTGACAGGGGCACAGATACGCAGTATTTT
d_call: .; clone_size: .; j_call: TRBJ1-2; v_call: TRBV4-1; cdr3_aa: CASSSDMSQAYGYTF; cdr3_nt: TGCGCCAGCAGCTCAGACATGAGTCAGGCGTATGGCTACACCTTC
d_call: TRBD1; clone_size: .; j_call: TRBJ1-1; v_call: TRBV7-2; cdr3_aa: CASSFTQQGLPPHGAFF; cdr3_nt: TGTGCCAGCAGTTTTACTCAACAGGGGCTACCCCCCCACGGGGCTTTCTTT
d_call: TRBD2; clone_size: .; j_call: TRBJ2-1; v_call: TRBV6-5; cdr3_aa: CASSYGLAGDEQFF; cdr3_nt: TGTGCCAGCAGTTACGGACTAGCGGGGGATGAGCAGTTCTTC
d_call: TRBD1; clone_size: .; j_call: TRBJ1-4; v_call: TRBV28; cdr3_aa: CASSTDRGNEKLFF; cdr3_nt: TGTGCCAGCAGTACAGACAGGGGAAATGAAAAACTGTTTTTT
d_call: .; clone_size: .; j_call: TRBJ1-2; v_call: TRBV28; cdr3_aa: CASSLSGNYGYTF; cdr3_nt: TGTGCCAGCAGTTTATCAGGGAACTATGGCTACACCTTC
d_call: TRBD1; clone_size: once; j_call: TRBJ2-7; v_call: TRBV7-2; cdr3_aa: CASSPRDRGPYEQYF; cdr3_nt: TGTGCCAGCAGCCCCCGGGACAGGGGTCCCTACGAGCAGTACTTC
d_call: TRBD2; clone_size: .; j_call: TRBJ2-1; v_call: TRBV5-6; cdr3_aa: CASSGTSGWYNEQFF; cdr3_nt: TGTGCCAGCAGCGGGACTAGCGGGTGGTACAATGAGCAGTTCTTC
d_call: .; clone_size: .; j_call: TRBJ1-4; v_call: TRBV7-9; cdr3_aa: CASSPQGSRSEKLFF; cdr3_nt: TGTGCCAGCAGCCCACAGGGATCTCGGAGTGAAAAACTGTTTTTT
d_call: TRBD1; clone_size: .; j_call: TRBJ2-1; v_call: TRBV2; cdr3_aa: CANTRDSAINEQFF; cdr3_nt: TGTGCCAACACCCGGGACAGCGCTATCAATGAGCAGTTCTTC
d_call: .; clone_size: few; j_call: TRBJ1-3; v_call: TRBV9; cdr3_aa: CASSVGPGGAQGNTIYF; cdr3_nt: TGTGCCAGCAGCGTAGGGCCCGGGGGGGCACAAGGAAACACCATATATTTT
d_call: TRBD2; clone_size: .; j_call: TRBJ2-1; v_call: TRBV5-1; cdr3_aa: CASCLGLAGVNEQFF; cdr3_nt: TGCGCCAGCTGCCTGGGACTAGCGGGAGTCAATGAGCAGTTCTTC